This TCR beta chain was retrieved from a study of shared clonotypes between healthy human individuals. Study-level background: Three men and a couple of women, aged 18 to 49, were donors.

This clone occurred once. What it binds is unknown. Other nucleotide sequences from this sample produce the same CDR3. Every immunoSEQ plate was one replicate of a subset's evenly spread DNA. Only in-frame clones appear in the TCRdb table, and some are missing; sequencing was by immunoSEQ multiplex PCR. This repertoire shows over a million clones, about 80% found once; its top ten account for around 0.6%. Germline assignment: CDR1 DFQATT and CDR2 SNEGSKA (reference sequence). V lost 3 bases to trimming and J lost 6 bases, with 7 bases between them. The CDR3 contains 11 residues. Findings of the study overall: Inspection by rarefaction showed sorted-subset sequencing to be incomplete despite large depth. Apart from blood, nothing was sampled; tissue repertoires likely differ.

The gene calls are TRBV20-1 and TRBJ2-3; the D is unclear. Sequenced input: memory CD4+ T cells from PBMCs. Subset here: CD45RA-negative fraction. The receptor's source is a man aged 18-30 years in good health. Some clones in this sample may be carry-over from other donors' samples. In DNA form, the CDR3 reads TGCAGTGCTAGGACGACTGATACGCAGTATTTT. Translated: CSARTTDTQYF.